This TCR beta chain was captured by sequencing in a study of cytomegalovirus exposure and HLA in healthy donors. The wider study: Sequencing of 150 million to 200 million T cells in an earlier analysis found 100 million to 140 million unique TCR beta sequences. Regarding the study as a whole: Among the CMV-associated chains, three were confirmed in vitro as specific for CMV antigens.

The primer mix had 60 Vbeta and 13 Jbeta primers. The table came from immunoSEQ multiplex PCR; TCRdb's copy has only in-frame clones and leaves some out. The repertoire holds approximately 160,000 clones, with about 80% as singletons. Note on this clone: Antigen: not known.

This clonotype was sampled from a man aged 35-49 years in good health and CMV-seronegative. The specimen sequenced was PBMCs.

The CDR3 region has the DNA TGTGCCAGCGTTACAGGGTTAGGGCAGCCCCAGCATTTT. Translating gives CASVTGLGQPQHF. The gene calls are TRBV28 and TRBJ1-5; D may be TRBD1 (6 bases). CDR1 MDHEN and CDR2 SYDVKM come from the germline V gene. Trimming pared 8 bases from V and 7 bases from J, leaving 15 bases between. The CDR3 is 13 amino acids.